The rows below give T cell receptor beta chains drawn from one sample of a study of quantifying T cell responses using KT2 cells. Each CDR3 protein gets one entry after TCRdb re-called the UMI-ligation and nested PCR reads with MiXCR. Altogether tens of thousands of distinct CDR3 sequences are present, approximately 7% being singletons, with the ten largest covering around 14%. Sequenced sample: PBMCs spiked with cells of the T cell clone KT2. All receptors derive from a human donor. Each CDR3 is given with its conserved first and last residue. The order of the fields is D gene, V gene, clone size, J gene, CDR3 protein, CDR3 DNA. A D gene is named only where the DNA matches it firmly. Clone size is not always given. Where it is, it says once, few, many or a class for expanded clones.

-	TRBV29-1	many	TRBJ2-1	CSVEASHEHEFF	TGCAGCGTTGAAGCCAGCCATGAGCATGAGTTCTTC
-	TRBV7-9	few	TRBJ1-1	CASRRDTEAFF	TGTGCCAGCCGACGGGACACTGAAGCTTTCTTT
TRBD1	TRBV5-1	-	TRBJ1-6	CASSLAPDRGSPLHF	TGCGCCAGCAGCTTGGCCCCGGACAGGGGTTCACCCCTCCACTTT
TRBD2	TRBV14	few	TRBJ2-3	CASSVLAASTDTQYF	TGTGCCAGCAGCGTCCTAGCGGCAAGCACAGATACGCAGTATTTT
-	TRBV9	few	TRBJ2-5	CASSPASAPAETQYF	TGTGCCAGCAGCCCCGCGTCGGCCCCCGCAGAGACCCAGTACTTC
-	TRBV6-1	-	TRBJ1-6	CASSGQDGGNSPLHF	TGTGCCAGCAGTGGACAGGACGGTGGTAATTCACCCCTCCACTTT
TRBD1	TRBV6-5	few	TRBJ2-1	CASSRQGVNEQFF	TGTGCCAGCAGTAGACAGGGGGTAAATGAGCAGTTCTTC
-	TRBV6-5	many	TRBJ1-3	CATAESSGNTIYF	TGTGCCACCGCGGAGAGCTCTGGAAACACCATATATTTT
-	TRBV7-2	-	TRBJ2-4	CASSFRAAKNIQYF	TGTGCCAGCAGCTTCCGCGCGGCCAAAAACATTCAGTACTTC
-	TRBV3-1	few	TRBJ2-1	CASSQDQGRNEQFF	TGTGCCAGCAGCCAAGATCAAGGGAGGAATGAGCAGTTCTTC
-	TRBV12-3/TRBV12-4	-	TRBJ2-3	CASSHISRLVSDTQYF	TGTGCCAGCAGCCATATCTCCCGACTAGTATCAGATACGCAGTATTTT
-	TRBV24-1	-	TRBJ2-1	CATSDNGFANEQFF	TGTGCCACCAGTGACAACGGATTCGCCAATGAGCAGTTCTTC
TRBD2	TRBV20-1	many	TRBJ2-1	CSARISRSTSGKDEQFF	TGCAGTGCTAGGATAAGTCGTAGTACTAGCGGGAAGGATGAGCAGTTCTTC
-	TRBV27	few	TRBJ2-1	CASSLSASNEQFF	TGTGCCAGCAGTTTATCGGCTAGTAATGAGCAGTTCTTC
TRBD1	TRBV12-3/TRBV12-4	many	TRBJ2-7	CASSKGQGYEQYF	TGTGCCAGCAGTAAGGGACAGGGGTACGAGCAGTACTTC
-	TRBV20-1	many	TRBJ2-7	CSARYREGYEQYF	TGCAGTGCTAGATACAGGGAGGGGTACGAGCAGTACTTC
TRBD2	TRBV6-1	many	TRBJ2-3	CASRLLAGGPDTQYF	TGTGCCAGCAGGCTACTAGCGGGAGGGCCGGATACGCAGTATTTT
-	TRBV12-3/TRBV12-4	-	TRBJ1-2	CASSLSGWRYYGYNF	TGTGCCAGCAGTTTATCTGGCTGGCGATACTATGGCTACAACTTC
-	TRBV9	many	TRBJ2-2	CASSVEVGVTGELFF	TGTGCCAGCAGCGTAGAAGTGGGAGTAACCGGGGAGCTGTTTTTT
-	TRBV7-2	many	TRBJ1-1	CASSSYLQEGGAFF	TGTGCCAGCAGCTCCTATTTACAAGAGGGGGGAGCTTTCTTT
-	TRBV13	-	TRBJ2-7	CASSLRQTSYEQYF	TGTGCCAGCAGCTTAAGGCAGACCTCCTACGAGCAGTACTTC
-	TRBV18	-	TRBJ2-5	CASQPLDNQETQYF	TGTGCCAGCCAACCGTTGGACAACCAAGAGACCCAGTACTTC
-	TRBV2	many	TRBJ2-1	CASNLGSYNEQFF	TGTGCCAGCAATCTAGGATCCTACAATGAGCAGTTCTTC
-	TRBV20-1	few	TRBJ1-1	CSAPRHPTEAFF	TGCAGTGCTCCCCGACACCCCACTGAAGCTTTCTTT
-	TRBV7-2	few	TRBJ2-1	CASSPSPKLFLGFF	TGTGCCAGCAGCCCTTCACCCAAGCTTTTCTTGGGGTTCTTC
-	TRBV15	-	TRBJ1-1	CATSRAADDTEAFF	TGTGCCACCAGCAGAGCCGCGGACGACACTGAAGCTTTCTTT
-	TRBV7-8	-	TRBJ1-1	CASSLAPEAEAFF	TGTGCCAGCAGCTTAGCCCCAGAAGCTGAAGCTTTCTTT
-	TRBV12-2	many	TRBJ1-2	CASRLGQGTSYGYTF	TGTGCAAGTCGCTTAGGACAGGGGACCTCTTATGGCTACACCTTC
TRBD2	TRBV12-3/TRBV12-4	few	TRBJ2-5	CASSFASGSWGGRETQYF	TGTGCCAGCAGTTTTGCTAGCGGGAGTTGGGGCGGAAGAGAGACCCAGTACTTC
-	TRBV11-2	-	TRBJ2-1	CASSLDRVGRNEQFF	TGTGCCAGCAGCTTAGATCGGGTAGGCCGCAATGAGCAGTTCTTC
TRBD1	TRBV2	-	TRBJ1-5	CASSEKRGLEPQHF	TGTGCCAGCAGTGAGAAAAGGGGGCTGGAGCCCCAGCATTTT
TRBD2	TRBV6-2/TRBV6-3	many	TRBJ2-6	CASGRGLADSGANVLTF	TGTGCCAGCGGTAGGGGACTAGCGGACTCTGGGGCCAACGTCCTGACTTTC
TRBD2	TRBV6-5	many	TRBJ2-1	CASSLAGVGNEQFF	TGTGCCAGCTCTTTAGCGGGAGTAGGGAATGAGCAGTTCTTC
-	TRBV3-1	-	TRBJ2-2	CASSRASTGELFF	TGTGCCAGCAGCCGCGCATCAACCGGGGAGCTGTTTTTT
-	TRBV4-2	-	TRBJ2-3	CASSLRDGTDTQYF	TGTGCCAGCAGCCTAAGGGACGGCACAGATACGCAGTATTTT
TRBD2	TRBV6-2/TRBV6-3	many	TRBJ2-2	CASTQTSAINTGELFF	TGTGCCAGCACCCAGACTAGCGCAATCAACACCGGGGAGCTGTTTTTT
-	TRBV20-1	large	TRBJ2-7	CSASRQAATSEQYF	TGCAGTGCTTCTCGACAGGCGGCGACCTCCGAGCAGTACTTC
-	TRBV6-2/TRBV6-3	-	TRBJ2-5	CASTLRRMEAQYF	TGTGCCAGCACTCTGCGACGGATGGAGGCCCAGTACTTC
-	TRBV7-3	many	TRBJ1-6	CASSRQDNSPLHF	TGTGCCAGCAGCCGACAAGATAATTCACCCCTCCACTTT
-	TRBV6-2/TRBV6-3	many	TRBJ2-3	CASSQNTDTQYF	TGTGCCAGCAGTCAAAATACAGATACGCAGTATTTT
-	TRBV7-9	many	TRBJ2-1	CASSRGPTYNEQFF	TGTGCCAGCAGCCGAGGGCCTACTTACAATGAGCAGTTCTTC
-	TRBV4-2	many	TRBJ2-1	CASSQGGAEVNEQFF	TGTGCCAGCAGCCAAGGGGGGGCCGAAGTGAATGAGCAGTTCTTC
TRBD1	TRBV18	-	TRBJ2-7	CASSPSNAGQGYEQYF	TGTGCCAGCTCACCATCTAACGCGGGACAGGGGTACGAGCAGTACTTC
-	TRBV20-1	many	TRBJ1-1	CSARNGAYMNTEAFF	TGCAGTGCTAGAAACGGGGCATACATGAACACTGAAGCTTTCTTT
-	TRBV7-8	-	TRBJ2-3	CASSSWYSTDTQYF	TGTGCCAGCAGCTCCTGGTATAGCACAGATACGCAGTATTTT
TRBD1	TRBV20-1	many	TRBJ1-1	CSATDREFAAFF	TGCAGTGCAACTGACAGGGAGTTCGCAGCTTTCTTT
TRBD2	TRBV10-1	medium-sized	TRBJ2-7	CASSVPARREDYEQYF	TGCGCCAGCAGTGTTCCGGCACGGCGGGAGGACTACGAGCAGTACTTC
-	TRBV5-1	many	TRBJ2-4	CASSLTQFRNIQYF	TGCGCCAGCAGCTTGACACAGTTCCGAAACATTCAGTACTTC
-	TRBV5-1	few	TRBJ2-3	CASSKGLKSTDTQYF	TGCGCCAGCAGCAAGGGACTCAAAAGCACAGATACGCAGTATTTT
TRBD1	TRBV2	many	TRBJ1-5	CASQPGTGDQPQHF	TGTGCCAGCCAACCCGGGACAGGAGATCAGCCCCAGCATTTT
TRBD2	TRBV12-5	few	TRBJ2-1	CASGSLGTSGNEQFF	TGTGCTAGTGGTTCCCTGGGGACTAGCGGAAATGAGCAGTTCTTC
TRBD2	TRBV7-9	-	TRBJ2-1	CAREPGLVSVGLF	TGTGCCAGGGAACCGGGACTAGTATCTGTCGGGCTCTTC
-	TRBV20-1	many	TRBJ1-5	CSARDGPRLGNQPQHF	TGCAGTGCTAGAGATGGCCCACGCTTGGGCAATCAGCCCCAGCATTTT